These T cell receptor beta chains were read from a single sample in a study of T-cell reconstitution after alpha-beta-depleted transplantation in children. TCRdb ran MiXCR on the PCR reads and lists one entry per CDR3 protein. The sample has approximately 120,000 distinct CDR3 sequences; around 9.8% are singletons. The input for sequencing was PBMCs, mostly from graft donor cells, taken 180 days after TCRalphabeta/CD19-depleted stem cell transplant. The source is a girl less than two years old who had a stem cell transplant for combined immunodeficiency, so the T cells may come from the graft donor. CDR3s include the opening cysteine and the closing phenylalanine or tryptophan. A D gene is named only where the DNA matches it firmly.

v_gene	j_gene	d_gene	CDR3aa
TRBV7-2	TRBJ1-6	.	CASSFRDALNSPLHF
TRBV27	TRBJ2-1	TRBD2	CASSLVSSGREEQFF
TRBV20-1	TRBJ2-2	.	CSARDWGGAGELFF
TRBV18	TRBJ1-2	.	CASSPPQGLGYTF
TRBV6-1	TRBJ2-7	TRBD1	CASYGSPDRQQYF
TRBV29-1	TRBJ1-1	.	CSVEVRGGDTEAFF
TRBV5-4	TRBJ2-4	.	CASSPTGTPENIQYF
TRBV30	TRBJ2-1	.	CAWSVLLNEQFF
TRBV4-3	TRBJ2-3	TRBD2	CASSQGLASTDTQYF
TRBV5-1	TRBJ2-7	TRBD2	CASSLWGLVREQYF
TRBV29-1	TRBJ1-2	TRBD1	CSVEGTGDKRTGYTF